Below, one T cell receptor (beta chain) is given with its context. The antigen is not known. Recipient PBMCs carried a CFSE label and met irradiated graft donor PBMCs for over 5 days before FACS sorting. Method: immunoSEQ multiplex PCR; TCRdb's copy keeps in-frame clones and lacks some. This table has about 8,300 clones, about 35% appearing once. CDR3 length: 15 residues. After removal of 4 bases from V and 2 bases from J, the junction contained 8 bases not matched to a gene. Germline V gives CDR1 SGHVS, CDR2 FNYEAQ. The data are from a study of Tregs in tolerant kidney transplant recipients. As for the study in general: Related graft donors supplied nonmyeloablative bone marrow transplants, and mixed chimerism was transient. Study observations and caveats: Biological reproducibility was not directly addressed in this study. Few patients were studied, so findings need validation in larger groups.

This chain links TRBV7-6 with TRBJ2-7; 7 bases line up with TRBD1. The TCR originated in a human patient who received a combined kidney and bone marrow transplant. The material sequenced was CD8+ T cells from blood cultured with allogeneic cells, taken before the transplant. The CDR3 here is CASSSTGFGPYEQYF. The CDR3 region has the DNA TGTGCCAGCAGCTCGACAGGGTTTGGGCCCTACGAGCAGTACTTC.